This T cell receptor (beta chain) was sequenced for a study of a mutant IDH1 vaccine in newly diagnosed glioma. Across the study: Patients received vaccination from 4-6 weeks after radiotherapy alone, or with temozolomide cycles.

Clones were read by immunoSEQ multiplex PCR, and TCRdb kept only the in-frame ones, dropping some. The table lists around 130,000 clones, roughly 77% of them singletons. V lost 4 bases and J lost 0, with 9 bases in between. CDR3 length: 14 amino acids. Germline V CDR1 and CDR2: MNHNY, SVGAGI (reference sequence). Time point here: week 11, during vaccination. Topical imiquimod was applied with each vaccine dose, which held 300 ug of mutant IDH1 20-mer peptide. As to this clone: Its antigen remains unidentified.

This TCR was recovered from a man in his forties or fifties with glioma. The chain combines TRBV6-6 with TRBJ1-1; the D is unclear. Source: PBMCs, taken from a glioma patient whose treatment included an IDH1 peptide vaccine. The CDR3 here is CASSLAGLNTEAFF. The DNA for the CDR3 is TGTGCCAGCAGTTTGGCGGGGTTGAACACTGAAGCTTTCTTT.